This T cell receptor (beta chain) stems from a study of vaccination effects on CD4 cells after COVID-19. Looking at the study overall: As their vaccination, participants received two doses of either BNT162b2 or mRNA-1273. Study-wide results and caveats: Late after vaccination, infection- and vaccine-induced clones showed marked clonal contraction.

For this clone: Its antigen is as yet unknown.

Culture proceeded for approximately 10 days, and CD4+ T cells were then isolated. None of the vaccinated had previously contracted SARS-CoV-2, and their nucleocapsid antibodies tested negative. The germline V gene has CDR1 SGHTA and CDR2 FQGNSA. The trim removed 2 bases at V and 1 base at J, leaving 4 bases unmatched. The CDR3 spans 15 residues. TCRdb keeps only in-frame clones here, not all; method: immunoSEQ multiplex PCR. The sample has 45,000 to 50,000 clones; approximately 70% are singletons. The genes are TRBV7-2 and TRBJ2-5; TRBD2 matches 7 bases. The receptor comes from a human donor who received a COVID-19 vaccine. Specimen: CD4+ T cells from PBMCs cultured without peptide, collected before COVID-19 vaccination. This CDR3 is CASSLLRGIQETQYF. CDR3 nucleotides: TGTGCCAGCAGCTTACTGCGGGGGATCCAAGAGACCCAGTACTTC.